The 3 T cell receptor beta chains below were found in one sample sequenced in a study of T-cell reconstitution after alpha-beta-depleted transplantation in children. Preparation of the TCRbeta library was carried out with unique molecular identifiers. TCRdb analysed the PCR reads with MiXCR anew, one entry per CDR3 protein. The repertoire holds about 100,000 distinct CDR3 sequences, with 7.5% to 9.5% as singletons. This specimen was PBMCs, taken before TCRalphabeta/CD19-depleted stem cell transplant. These TCRs come from a boy aged 2 to 9 with acute lymphoblastic leukemia, due to receive a stem cell transplant.

This clonotype turned up a few times. The V call is TRBV20-1, the J call TRBJ1-6, with TRBD1 identical over 7 bases. The trim removed 5 bases at V and 9 bases at J, leaving 13 bases unmatched. This CDR3 has 15 residues. Germline V gene data show CDR1 as DFQATT and CDR2 as SNEGSKA (reference sequence). CDR3 protein: CSAGQGGAIGSPLHF. DNA of the CDR3: TGCAGTGCTGGTCAGGGGGGCGCTATAGGTTCACCCCTCCACTTT.

This clonotype has only a few counts. The chain employs TRBV2 and TRBJ2-5, with TRBD2 as a possible D gene (5 bases). This CDR3 spans 14 amino acids. The germline CDR1 and CDR2 sequences are SNHLY and FYNNEI. Trimming cost V 7 bases and J 5 bases, with 17 bases left between them. The CDR3 sequence: CASIRQPRGETQYF. CDR3 DNA: TGTGCCAGCATCCGCCAGCCGCGAGGGGAGACCCAGTACTTC. Full variable domain (outside the CDR3, taken from reference TRBV2 and TRBJ2-5): EPEVTQTPSHQVTQMGQEVILRCVPISNHLYFYWYRQILGQKVEFLVSFYNNEISEKSEIFDDQFSVERPDGSNFTLKIRSTKLEDSAMYFCASIRQPRGETQYFGPGTRLLVL.

This clonotype showed up many times. The V and J genes are TRBV12-3 or TRBV12-4 and TRBJ1-5; D uncertain. CDR3 length: 14 residues. The V end was cut by 5 bases, the J end by 2 bases, with 10 bases between. The CDR3: CASSPDRGNQPQHF. The DNA of the CDR3 is TGTGCCAGCAGTCCCGACCGGGGCAATCAGCCCCAGCATTTT.